This T cell receptor (beta chain) came from a study of blood T cell repertoires in COVID-19. The overall study: Whether acute or convalescent, the COVID-19 samples came from the United States, Italy and Spain.

Enrollees, about 18 to 100 years old, lived in about two dozen US areas. Germline assignment: CDR1 SGHNT and CDR2 YYREEE (reference sequence). Trimming at V came to 4 bases and at J to 0 bases, leaving 4 bases not matched to a gene. This CDR3 region has 14 residues. The method was immunoSEQ multiplex PCR; TCRdb's version includes in-frame clones alone and lacks a portion of them. The sample lists around 270,000 clones, approximately 83% seen once, with around 4.5% in the top ten. The chain uses TRBV5-4 and TRBJ2-7, with TRBD2 matching over 7 bases. Sequences were obtained from PBMCs or T cells enriched from blood (not recorded which). This TCR derives from a woman in her twenties or thirties who had recovered from COVID-19. CDR3 region: CASSPGGLSYEQYF. Here the CDR3 DNA reads TGTGCCAGCAGCCCGGGGGGACTCTCCTACGAGCAGTACTTC.